This T cell receptor beta chain derives from a study of human T cells and chemical hapten exposure. There are 14 residues in the CDR3. V was cut by 2 bases and J by 3 bases, with 8 bases left in between. CDR1 is MNHEY and CDR2 is SMNVEV in the germline V gene (reference sequence). Noted time point: healthy volunteer bleed at 2 weeks. The total RNA was obtained from whole blood that was not fractionated. TCRdb independently ran MiXCR on the RACE reads; one entry per CDR3 protein. The sample records tens of thousands of distinct CDR3 sequences, about 8.7% being singletons. This chain joins TRBV27 and TRBJ2-1; D may match TRBD1 or TRBD2 (5 bases each). The source of this sequence is a female donor in good health. Some clones in this sample may be carry-over from other donors' samples. The sample taken for sequencing was whole blood. The CDR3 coding sequence is TGTGCCAGCAGTTTAAGGGACGACTACAATGAGCAGTTCTTC. Its protein is CASSLRDDYNEQFF.